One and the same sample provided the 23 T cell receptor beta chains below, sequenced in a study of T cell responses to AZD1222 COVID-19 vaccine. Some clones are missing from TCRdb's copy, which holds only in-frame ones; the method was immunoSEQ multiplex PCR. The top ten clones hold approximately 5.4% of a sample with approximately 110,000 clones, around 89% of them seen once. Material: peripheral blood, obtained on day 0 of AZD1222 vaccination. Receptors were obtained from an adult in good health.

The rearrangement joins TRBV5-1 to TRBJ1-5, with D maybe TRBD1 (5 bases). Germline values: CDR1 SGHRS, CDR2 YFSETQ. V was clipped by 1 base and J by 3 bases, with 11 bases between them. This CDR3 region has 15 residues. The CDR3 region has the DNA TGCGCCAGCAGCTTGTTGGGGGTATACAATCAGCCCCAGCATTTT. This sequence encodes CASSLLGVYNQPQHF.

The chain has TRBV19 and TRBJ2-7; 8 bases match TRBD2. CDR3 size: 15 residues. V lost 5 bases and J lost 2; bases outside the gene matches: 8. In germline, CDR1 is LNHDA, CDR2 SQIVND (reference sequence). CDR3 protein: CASSPTGGGTYEQYF. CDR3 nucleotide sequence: TGTGCCAGTAGTCCCACGGGCGGGGGGACCTACGAGCAGTACTTC.

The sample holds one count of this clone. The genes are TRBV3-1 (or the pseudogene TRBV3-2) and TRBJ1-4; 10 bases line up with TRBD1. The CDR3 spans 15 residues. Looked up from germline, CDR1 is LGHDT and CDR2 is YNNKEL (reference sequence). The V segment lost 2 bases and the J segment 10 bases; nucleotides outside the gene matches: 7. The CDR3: CASSQLDRGLVKLFF. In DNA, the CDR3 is TGTGCCAGCAGCCAACTAGACAGGGGGCTTGTAAAACTGTTTTTT.

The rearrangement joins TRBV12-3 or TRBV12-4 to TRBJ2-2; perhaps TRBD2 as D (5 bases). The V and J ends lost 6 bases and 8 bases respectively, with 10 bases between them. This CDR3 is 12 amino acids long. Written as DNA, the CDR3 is TGTGCCAGCAGGAGGGTGTTGGGGGAGCTGTTTTTT. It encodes CASRRVLGELFF.

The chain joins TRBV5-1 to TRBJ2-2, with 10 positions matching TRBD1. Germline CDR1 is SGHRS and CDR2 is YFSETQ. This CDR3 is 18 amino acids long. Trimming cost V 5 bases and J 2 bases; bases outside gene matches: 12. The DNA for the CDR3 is TGCGCCAGCAGATTTCTCCCCGGGACAGGGGATAACACCGGGGAGCTGTTTTTT. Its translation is CASRFLPGTGDNTGELFF.

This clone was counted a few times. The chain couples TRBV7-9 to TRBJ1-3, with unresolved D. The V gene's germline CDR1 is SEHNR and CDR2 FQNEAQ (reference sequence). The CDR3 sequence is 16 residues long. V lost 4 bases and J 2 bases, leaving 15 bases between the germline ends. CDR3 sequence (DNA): TGTGCCAGCAGCTCACCCAAGGGCACGCCTGGAAACACCATATATTTT. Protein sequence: CASSSPKGTPGNTIYF. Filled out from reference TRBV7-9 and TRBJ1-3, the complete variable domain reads DTGVSQNPRHKITKRGQNVTFRCDPISEHNRLYWYRQTLGQGPEFLTYFQNEAQLEKSRLLSDRFSAERPKGSFSTLEIQRTEQGDSAMYLCASSSPKGTPGNTIYFGEGSWLTVV.

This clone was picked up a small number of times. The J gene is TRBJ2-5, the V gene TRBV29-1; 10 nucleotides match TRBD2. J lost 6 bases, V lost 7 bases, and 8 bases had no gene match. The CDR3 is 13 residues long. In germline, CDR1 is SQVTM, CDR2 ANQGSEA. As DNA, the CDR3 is TGCAGCGGCACTAGCGGGGCGGGGAAGACCCAGTACTTC. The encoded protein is CSGTSGAGKTQYF.

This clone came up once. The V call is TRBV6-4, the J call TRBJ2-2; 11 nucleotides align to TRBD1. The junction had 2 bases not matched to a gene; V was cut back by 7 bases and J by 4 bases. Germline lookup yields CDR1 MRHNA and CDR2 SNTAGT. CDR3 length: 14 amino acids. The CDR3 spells CASKGQGATGELFF. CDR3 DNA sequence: TGTGCCAGCAAAGGACAGGGGGCCACCGGGGAGCTGTTTTTT.

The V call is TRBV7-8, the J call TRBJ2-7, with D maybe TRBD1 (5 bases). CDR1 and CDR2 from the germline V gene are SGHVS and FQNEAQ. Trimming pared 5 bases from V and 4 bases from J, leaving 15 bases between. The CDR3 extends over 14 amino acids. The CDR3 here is CASSQGPTAYEQYF. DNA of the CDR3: TGTGCCAGCAGCCAGGGCCCTACGGCTTACGAGCAGTACTTC.

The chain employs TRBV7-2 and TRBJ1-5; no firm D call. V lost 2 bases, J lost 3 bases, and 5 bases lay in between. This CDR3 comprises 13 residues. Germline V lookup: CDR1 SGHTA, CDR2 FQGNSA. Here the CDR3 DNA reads TGTGCCAGCAGCTTATCATACAATCAGCCCCAGCATTTT. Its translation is CASSLSYNQPQHF.

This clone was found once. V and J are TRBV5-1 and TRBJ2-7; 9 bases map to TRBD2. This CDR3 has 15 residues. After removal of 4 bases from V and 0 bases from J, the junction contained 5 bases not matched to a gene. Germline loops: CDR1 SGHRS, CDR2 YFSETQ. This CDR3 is CASSGGAGGSYEQYF. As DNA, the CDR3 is TGCGCCAGCAGCGGGGGAGCGGGGGGCTCCTACGAGCAGTACTTC.

The CDR3 DNA reads as TGTGCCAGCAGCTTAGTTGCTAGCGGCTACGAGCAGTACTTC. Translated: CASSLVASGYEQYF. This rearrangement joins TRBV7-2 to TRBJ2-7; 7 bases map to TRBD2. In germline, CDR1 is SGHTA, CDR2 FQGNSA. With 1 base clipped from V and 3 bases from J, the junction kept 3 bases outside the gene matches. The CDR3 spans 14 residues.

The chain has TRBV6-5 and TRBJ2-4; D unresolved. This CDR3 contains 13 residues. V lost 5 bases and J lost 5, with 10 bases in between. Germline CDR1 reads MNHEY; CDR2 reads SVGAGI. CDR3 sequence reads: CASSTSSQNIQYF. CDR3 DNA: TGTGCCAGCAGTACCTCCAGTCAAAACATTCAGTACTTC.

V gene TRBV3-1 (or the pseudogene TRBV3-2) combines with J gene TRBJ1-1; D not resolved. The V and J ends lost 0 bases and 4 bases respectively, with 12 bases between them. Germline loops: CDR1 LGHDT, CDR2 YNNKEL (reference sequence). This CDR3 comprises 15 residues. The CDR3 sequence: CASSQESWTVTEAFF. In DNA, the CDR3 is TGTGCCAGCAGCCAAGAGTCGTGGACGGTCACTGAAGCTTTCTTT.

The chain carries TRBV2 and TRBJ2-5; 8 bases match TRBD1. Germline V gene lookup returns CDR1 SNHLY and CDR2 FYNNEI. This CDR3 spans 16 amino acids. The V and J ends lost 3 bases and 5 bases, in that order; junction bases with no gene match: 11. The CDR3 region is CASSDYLGQAGETQYF. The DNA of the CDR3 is TGTGCCAGCAGTGACTATTTGGGACAGGCGGGCGAGACCCAGTACTTC.

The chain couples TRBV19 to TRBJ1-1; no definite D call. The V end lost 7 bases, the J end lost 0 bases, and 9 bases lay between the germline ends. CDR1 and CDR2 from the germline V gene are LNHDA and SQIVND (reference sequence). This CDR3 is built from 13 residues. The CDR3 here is CASNSLLNTEAFF. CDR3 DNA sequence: TGTGCCAGTAACAGCCTTCTGAACACTGAAGCTTTCTTT.

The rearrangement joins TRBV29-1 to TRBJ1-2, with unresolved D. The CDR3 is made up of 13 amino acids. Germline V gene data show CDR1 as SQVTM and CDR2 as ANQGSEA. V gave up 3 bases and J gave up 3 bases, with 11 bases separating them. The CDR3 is CSVEKGNYYGYTF. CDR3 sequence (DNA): TGCAGCGTTGAGAAGGGCAACTACTATGGCTACACCTTC.

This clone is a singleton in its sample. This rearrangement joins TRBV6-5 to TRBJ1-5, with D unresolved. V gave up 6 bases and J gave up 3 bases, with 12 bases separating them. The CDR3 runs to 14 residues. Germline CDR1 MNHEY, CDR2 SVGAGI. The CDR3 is CASSPDGINQPQHF. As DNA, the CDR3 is TGTGCCAGCAGCCCCGACGGTATCAATCAGCCCCAGCATTTT.

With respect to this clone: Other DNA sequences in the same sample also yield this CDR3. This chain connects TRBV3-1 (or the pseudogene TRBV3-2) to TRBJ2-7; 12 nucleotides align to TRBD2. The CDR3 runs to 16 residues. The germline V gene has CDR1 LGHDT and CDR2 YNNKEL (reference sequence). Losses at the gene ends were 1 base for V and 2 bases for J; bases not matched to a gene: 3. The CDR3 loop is CASSQGLAGGTYEQYF. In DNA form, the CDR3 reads TGTGCCAGCAGCCAAGGCCTAGCGGGGGGGACCTACGAGCAGTACTTC.

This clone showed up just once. The CDR3 DNA is TGCGCCAGCAGCCCCTTCCCGGGACAGGGGTTGGACTCTGGAAACACCATATATTTT. Translating gives CASSPFPGQGLDSGNTIYF. This rearrangement joins TRBV4-1 to TRBJ1-3, with 10 bases lining up with TRBD1. The CDR3 consists of 19 residues. Trimming at V came to 4 bases and at J to 0 bases, leaving 12 bases not matched to a gene. CDR1 MGHRA and CDR2 YSYEKL come from the germline V gene.

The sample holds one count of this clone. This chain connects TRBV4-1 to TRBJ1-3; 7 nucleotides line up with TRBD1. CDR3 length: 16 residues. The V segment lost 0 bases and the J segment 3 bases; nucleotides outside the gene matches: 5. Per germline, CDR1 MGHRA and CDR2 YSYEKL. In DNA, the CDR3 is TGCGCCAGCAGCCAAGATAACAGGGGTGGTGGAAACACCATATATTTT. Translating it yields CASSQDNRGGGNTIYF.

The CDR3 spells CASSIVRAGGTDTQYF. The DNA for the CDR3 is TGTGCCAGTAGTATAGTCCGTGCGGGGGGCACAGATACGCAGTATTTT. This chain connects TRBV19 to TRBJ2-3; TRBD2 matches at 7 bases. Germline values: CDR1 LNHDA, CDR2 SQIVND (reference sequence). V lost 1 base and J lost 1; bases outside the gene matches: 5. The CDR3 spans 16 residues.

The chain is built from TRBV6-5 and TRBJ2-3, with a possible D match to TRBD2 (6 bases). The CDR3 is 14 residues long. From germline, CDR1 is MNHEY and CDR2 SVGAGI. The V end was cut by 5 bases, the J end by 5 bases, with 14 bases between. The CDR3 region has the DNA TGTGCCAGCAGTAAGCGGGCGTGGGGAGATACGCAGTATTTT. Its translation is CASSKRAWGDTQYF.